This TCR beta chain was captured by sequencing in a study of cytomegalovirus exposure and HLA in healthy donors. Overall study findings and caveats: Listed as cytomegalovirus-associated were 150 or so TCR beta chains. In a later analysis, most CMV-associated TCR beta chains appeared HLA-restricted. Most observed TCR sequences were rare, whereas some public TCRs were detected in many donors.

The CDR3 sequence is 13 residues long. CDR1 and CDR2 (germline): ENHRY, SYGVKD. V was pared by 9 bases and J by 2 bases, with 11 bases between. Healthy individuals who donated bone marrow served as the donors. Details on this clone: What it binds is not known.

The PCR ran on 60 Vbeta and 13 Jbeta primers. The data were produced by immunoSEQ multiplex PCR, yet TCRdb's version contains in-frame clones alone and is incomplete. The repertoire holds over 50,000 clones, with roughly 77% as singletons. The chain has TRBV10-3 and TRBJ1-3; a weak D match, TRBD1 (5 bases). The specimen was PBMCs. The TCR was taken from a female donor in good health and CMV-seronegative. CDR3 in amino acids: CAIYQGTGNTIYF. The CDR3 DNA sequence: TGTGCCATTTACCAGGGTACTGGAAACACCATATATTTT.